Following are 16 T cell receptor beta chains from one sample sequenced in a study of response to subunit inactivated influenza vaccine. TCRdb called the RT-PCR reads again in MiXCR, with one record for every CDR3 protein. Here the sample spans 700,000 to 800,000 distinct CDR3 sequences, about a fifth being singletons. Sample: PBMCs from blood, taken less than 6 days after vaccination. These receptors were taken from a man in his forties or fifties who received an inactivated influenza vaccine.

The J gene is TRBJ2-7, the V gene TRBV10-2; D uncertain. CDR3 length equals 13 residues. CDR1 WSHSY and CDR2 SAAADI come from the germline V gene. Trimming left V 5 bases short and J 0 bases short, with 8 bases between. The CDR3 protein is CASSRRYSYEQYF. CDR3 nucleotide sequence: TGCGCCAGCAGTCGCAGATACTCCTACGAGCAGTACTTC.

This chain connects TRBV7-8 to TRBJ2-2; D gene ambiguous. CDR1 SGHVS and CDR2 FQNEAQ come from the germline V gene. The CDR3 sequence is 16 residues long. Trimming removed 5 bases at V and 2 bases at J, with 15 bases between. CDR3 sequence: CASSQRTTSNTGELFF. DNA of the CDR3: TGTGCCAGCAGCCAACGGACCACGTCTAACACCGGGGAGCTGTTTTTT. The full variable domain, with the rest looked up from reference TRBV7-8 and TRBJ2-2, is GAGVSQSPRYKVAKRGQDVALRCDPISGHVSLFWYQQALGQGPEFLTYFQNEAQLDKSGLPSDRFFAERPEGSVSTLKIQRTQQEDSAVYLCASSQRTTSNTGELFFGEGSRLTVL.

CDR3 amino acids: CASSQGFGYTEAFF. In DNA form, the CDR3 reads TGCGCCAGCAGCCAGGGTTTCGGATACACTGAAGCTTTCTTT. The chain links TRBV4-1 to TRBJ1-1; D gene ambiguous. Germline values: CDR1 MGHRA, CDR2 YSYEKL. CDR3 size: 14 residues. Trimming took off 3 bases at V and 3 bases at J, with 11 bases between the two ends.

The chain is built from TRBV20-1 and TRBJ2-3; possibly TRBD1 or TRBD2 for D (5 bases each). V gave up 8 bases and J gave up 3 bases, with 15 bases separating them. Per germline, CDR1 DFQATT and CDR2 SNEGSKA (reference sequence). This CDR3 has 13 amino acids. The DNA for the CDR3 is TGCAGTACCACTAGGGGTTGGACAGATACGCAGTATTTT. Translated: CSTTRGWTDTQYF.

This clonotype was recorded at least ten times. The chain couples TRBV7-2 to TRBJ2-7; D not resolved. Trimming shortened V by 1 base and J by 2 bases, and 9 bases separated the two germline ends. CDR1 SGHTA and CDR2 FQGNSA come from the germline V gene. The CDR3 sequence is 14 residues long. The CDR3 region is CASSLGVGPYEQYF. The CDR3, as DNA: TGTGCCAGCAGCTTAGGGGTAGGGCCCTACGAGCAGTACTTC.

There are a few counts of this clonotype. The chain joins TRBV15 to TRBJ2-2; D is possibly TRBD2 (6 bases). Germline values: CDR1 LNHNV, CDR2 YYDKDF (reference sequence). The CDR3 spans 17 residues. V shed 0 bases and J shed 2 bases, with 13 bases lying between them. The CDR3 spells CATSREYQGLNTGELFF. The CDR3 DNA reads TGTGCCACCAGCAGAGAGTACCAGGGACTTAACACCGGGGAGCTGTTTTTT.

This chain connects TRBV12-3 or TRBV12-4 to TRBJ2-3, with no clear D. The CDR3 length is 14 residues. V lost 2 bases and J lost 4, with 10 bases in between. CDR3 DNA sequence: TGTGCCAGCAGTTTAAGGGAATGGGCAGATACGCAGTATTTT. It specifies CASSLREWADTQYF.

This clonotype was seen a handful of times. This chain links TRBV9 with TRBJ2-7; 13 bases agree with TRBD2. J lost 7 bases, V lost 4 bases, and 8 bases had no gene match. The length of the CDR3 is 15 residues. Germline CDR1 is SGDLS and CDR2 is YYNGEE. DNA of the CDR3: TGTGCCAGCAGCCCCCGGACTAGCGGGAGCTGGGAGCAGTACTTC. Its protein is CASSPRTSGSWEQYF. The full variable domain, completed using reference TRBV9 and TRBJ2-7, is DSGVTQTPKHLITATGQRVTLRCSPRSGDLSVYWYQQSLDQGLQFLIQYYNGEERAKGNILERFSAQQFPDLHSELNLSSLELGDSALYFCASSPRTSGSWEQYFGPGTRLTVT.

CDR3 sequence: CASSQEQHGQLHNEQFF. CDR3 nucleotides: TGTGCCAGCAGCCAAGAGCAGCACGGGCAGCTTCACAATGAGCAGTTCTTC. The rearrangement joins TRBV4-2 to TRBJ2-1; no clear D gene. Germline-derived CDR1 and CDR2 are LGHNA and YNFKEQ. The CDR3 is 17 amino acids. The V and J ends lost 0 bases and 5 bases respectively, with 17 bases between them.

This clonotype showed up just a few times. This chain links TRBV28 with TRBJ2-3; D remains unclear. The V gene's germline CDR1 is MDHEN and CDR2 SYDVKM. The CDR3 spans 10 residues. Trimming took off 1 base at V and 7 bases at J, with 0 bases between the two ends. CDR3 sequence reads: CASSLYTQYF. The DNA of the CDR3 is TGTGCCAGCAGTTTATATACGCAGTATTTT.

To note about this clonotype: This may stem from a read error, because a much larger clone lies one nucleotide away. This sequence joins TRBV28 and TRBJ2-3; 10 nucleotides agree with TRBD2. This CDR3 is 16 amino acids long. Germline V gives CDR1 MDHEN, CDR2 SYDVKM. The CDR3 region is CARSFRPSGSMGTQYF. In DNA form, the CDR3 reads TGTGCCAGAAGTTTTCGACCTAGCGGGAGTATGGGTACGCAGTATTTT.

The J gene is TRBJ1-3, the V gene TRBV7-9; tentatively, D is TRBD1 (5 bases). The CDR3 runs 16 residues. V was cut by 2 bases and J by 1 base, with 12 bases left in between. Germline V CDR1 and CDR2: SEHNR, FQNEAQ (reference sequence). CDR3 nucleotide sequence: TGTGCCAGCAGCTTACTAGACAGCTCGTCTGGAAACACCATATATTTT. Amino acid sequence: CASSLLDSSSGNTIYF.

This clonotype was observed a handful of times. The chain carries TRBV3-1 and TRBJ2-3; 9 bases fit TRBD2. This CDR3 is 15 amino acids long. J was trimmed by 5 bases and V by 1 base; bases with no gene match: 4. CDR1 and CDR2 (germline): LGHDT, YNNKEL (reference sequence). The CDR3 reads CASSQGLLAGDTQYF. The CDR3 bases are TGTGCCAGCAGCCAAGGGTTACTAGCGGGAGATACGCAGTATTTT.

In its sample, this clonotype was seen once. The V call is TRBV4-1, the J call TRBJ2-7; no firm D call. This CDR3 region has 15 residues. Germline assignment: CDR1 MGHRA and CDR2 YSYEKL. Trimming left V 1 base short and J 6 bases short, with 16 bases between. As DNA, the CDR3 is TGCGCCAGCAGCCAAGTAGGCTCAGCGTCGTCCGAGCAGTACTTC. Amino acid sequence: CASSQVGSASSEQYF.

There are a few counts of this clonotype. The CDR3 bases are TGTGCCAGCAGCTCGGGACGGAACCCTAACTATGGCTACACCTTC. As protein: CASSSGRNPNYGYTF. The V and J genes are TRBV7-2 and TRBJ1-2; possible D gene TRBD1, 5 bases. V was clipped by 4 bases and J by 0 bases, with 12 bases between them. The CDR3 totals 15 residues. Germline V gene data show CDR1 as SGHTA and CDR2 as FQGNSA.

The CDR3: CASSLHGTQFSTDTQYF. The CDR3, as DNA: TGTGCCAGCAGCTTGCATGGAACCCAATTTAGCACAGATACGCAGTATTTT. The chain uses TRBV5-6 and TRBJ2-3; D unclear. Germline V gene sequence: CDR1 SGHDT, CDR2 YYEEEE. V was shortened by 1 base and J by 0 bases, with 15 bases between the two germline ends. CDR3 length: 17 residues.